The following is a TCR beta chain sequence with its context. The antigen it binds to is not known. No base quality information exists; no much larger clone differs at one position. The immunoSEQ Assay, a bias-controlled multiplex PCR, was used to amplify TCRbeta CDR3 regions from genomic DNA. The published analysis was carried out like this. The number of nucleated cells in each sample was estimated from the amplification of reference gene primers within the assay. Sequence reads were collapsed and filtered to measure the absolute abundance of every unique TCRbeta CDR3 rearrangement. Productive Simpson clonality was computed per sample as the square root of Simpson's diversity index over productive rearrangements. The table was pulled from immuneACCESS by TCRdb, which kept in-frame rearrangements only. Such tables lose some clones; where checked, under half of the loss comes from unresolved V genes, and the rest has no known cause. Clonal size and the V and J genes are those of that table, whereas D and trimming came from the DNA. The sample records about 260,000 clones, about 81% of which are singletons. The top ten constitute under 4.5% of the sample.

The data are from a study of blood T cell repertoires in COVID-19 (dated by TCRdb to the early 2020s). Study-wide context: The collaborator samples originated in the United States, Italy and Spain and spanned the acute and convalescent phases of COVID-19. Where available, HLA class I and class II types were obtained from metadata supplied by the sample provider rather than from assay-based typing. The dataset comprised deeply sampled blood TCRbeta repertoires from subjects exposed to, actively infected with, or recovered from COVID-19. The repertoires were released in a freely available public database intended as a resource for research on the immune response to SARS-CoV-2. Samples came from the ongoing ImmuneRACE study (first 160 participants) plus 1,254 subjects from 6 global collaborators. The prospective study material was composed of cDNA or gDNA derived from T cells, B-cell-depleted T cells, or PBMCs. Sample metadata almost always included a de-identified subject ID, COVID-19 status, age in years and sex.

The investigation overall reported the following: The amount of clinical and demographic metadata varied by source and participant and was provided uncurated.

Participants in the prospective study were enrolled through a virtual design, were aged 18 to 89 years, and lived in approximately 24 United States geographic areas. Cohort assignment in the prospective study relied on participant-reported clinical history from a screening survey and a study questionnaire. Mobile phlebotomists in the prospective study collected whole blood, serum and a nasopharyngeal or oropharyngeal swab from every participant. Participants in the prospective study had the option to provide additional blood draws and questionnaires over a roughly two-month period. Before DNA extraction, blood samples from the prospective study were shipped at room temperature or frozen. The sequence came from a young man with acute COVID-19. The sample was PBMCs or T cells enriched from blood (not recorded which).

The CDR3 corresponds to CSVQYSGNTIYF. The DNA is TGCAGCGTTCAGTACTCTGGAAACACCATATATTTT. In this chain, TRBV29-1 is recombined with TRBJ1-3; the D segment cannot be called with confidence. Between the V and J ends, shortened by 5 bases and 0 bases respectively, the junction contains 5 bases. CDR1 and CDR2 were assigned from the germline V gene as SQVTM and ANQGSEA. Reading from cysteine to phenylalanine, the CDR3 counts 12 amino acids. The read is trimmed to its CDR3 DNA, 36 bases read in frame from base 1.